These 18 T cell receptor beta chains were all obtained from the same sample, sequenced in a study of blood T cells in healthy people across ages. PCR was performed a second time for roughly 7 to 11 cycles using a sample-barcoded 5' primer and a J-beta primer mix. TCRdb re-called the 5' RACE reads with MiXCR, one entry per CDR3 protein. The repertoire holds about 780,000 distinct CDR3 sequences, about 26% seen once, with approximately 2.9% in the top ten. The same data also contributed to another study, on T cells of mothers and their children.

The sample taken for sequencing was blood. The receptor set was obtained from a boy between 10 and 17 years old in good health.

At least ten counts were recorded for this clonotype. V and J are TRBV7-9 and TRBJ2-4; D assignment may be TRBD1 or TRBD2 (5 bases each). In germline, CDR1 is SEHNR, CDR2 FQNEAQ (reference sequence). The CDR3 totals 15 residues. Trimming shortened V by 5 bases and J by 0 bases, and 11 bases separated the two germline ends. The CDR3 reads CASSPGRLAKNIQYF. CDR3 coding DNA: TGTGCCAGCAGCCCGGGACGGCTAGCCAAAAACATTCAGTACTTC.

This clonotype was detected a few times. A read error is possible here, since a much larger clone lies one base away. J is TRBJ2-5 and V is TRBV2, with D uncertain. The J call may be mistaken, given a closer DNA end match to TRBJ2-1. The CDR3 spans 13 residues. The germline V gene encodes CDR1 SNHLY and CDR2 FYNNEI. CDR3 region: CASSEMGYNEQFF. The CDR3 DNA sequence: TGTGCCAGCAGTGAAATGGGGTACAATGAGCAGTTCTTC.

There are a few counts of this clonotype. The chain has TRBV7-2 and TRBJ2-4; 7 bases are a match to TRBD1. The CDR3 has 13 residues. The V and J ends lost 4 bases and 9 bases, in that order; junction bases with no gene match: 6. CDR1 is SGHTA and CDR2 is FQGNSA in the germline V gene. The DNA of the CDR3 is TGTGCCAGCAGCTCAACAGGGGACATCATTCAGTACTTC. As protein: CASSSTGDIIQYF.

The chain has TRBV20-1 and TRBJ1-1, with 8 positions matching TRBD1. The V segment lost 2 bases and the J segment 1 base; nucleotides outside the gene matches: 9. In germline, CDR1 is DFQATT, CDR2 SNEGSKA (reference sequence). The CDR3 is made up of 16 amino acids. CDR3 DNA: TGCAGTGCTAGACTATCCTCGGACAGGGCGAACACTGAAGCTTTCTTT. This encodes CSARLSSDRANTEAFF.

This clonotype was seen many times. One end of the junction is discordant with germline, which a read error may explain. The chain employs TRBV7-3 and TRBJ2-1, with 14 bases identical to TRBD2. Looked up from germline, CDR1 is SGHTA and CDR2 is FQGTGA. The CDR3 extends over 13 amino acids. The CDR3 here is CASSLTSGGEQFF. As DNA, the CDR3 is TGCGCCAGCAGCTTGACTAGCGGGGGGGAACAGTTCTTC.

The genes are TRBV7-3 and TRBJ2-5; D is perhaps TRBD1 (6 bases). Trimming shortened V by 5 bases and J by 11 bases, and 18 bases separated the two germline ends. Germline lookup yields CDR1 SGHTA and CDR2 FQGTGA. The CDR3 length is 13 residues. This CDR3 reads CASSPLEDSIQYF. The CDR3 DNA reads TGTGCCAGCAGCCCGCTGGAGGACAGTATTCAGTACTTC.

The chain combines TRBV6-1 with TRBJ2-5, with D unresolved. The CDR3 is 15 amino acids. Trimming left V 0 bases short and J 5 bases short, with 13 bases between. CDR1 is MNHNS and CDR2 is SASEGT in the germline V gene. Here the CDR3 DNA reads TGTGCCAGCAGTGAAGCGCTCACTACCCGGGAGACCCAGTACTTC. Translation gives CASSEALTTRETQYF.

The V call is TRBV12-3 or TRBV12-4, the J call TRBJ2-5, with D maybe TRBD1 (6 bases). V lost 5 bases to trimming and J lost 5 bases, with 15 bases between them. The CDR3 totals 14 residues. The CDR3 protein is CASSTGQGYETQYF. CDR3 DNA sequence: TGTGCCAGCAGTACCGGCCAGGGGTACGAGACCCAGTACTTC.

The chain couples TRBV27 to TRBJ1-2, with 9 bases fitting TRBD1. Germline CDR1 is MNHEY and CDR2 is SMNVEV (reference sequence). The CDR3 sequence is 14 residues long. J lost 5 bases, V lost 5 bases, and 6 bases had no gene match. CDR3 sequence: CASSQTGGRYGYTF. The CDR3 region has the DNA TGTGCCAGCAGTCAAACAGGGGGCAGATATGGCTACACCTTC.

The gene calls are TRBV4-1 and TRBJ2-7; D might be TRBD2 (6 bases). This CDR3 comprises 13 residues. Trimming pared 4 bases from V and 9 bases from J, leaving 16 bases between. Germline CDR1 and CDR2: MGHRA and YSYEKL. The CDR3 is CASSPAGWAVQYF. CDR3 in DNA: TGCGCCAGCAGCCCCGCGGGGTGGGCTGTGCAGTACTTC.

This clonotype occurred a few times. This chain uses TRBV30 with TRBJ2-4; no definite D call. Germline V lookup: CDR1 GTSNPN, CDR2 SVGIG (reference sequence). This CDR3 is built from 11 residues. V lost 2 bases and J 6 bases, leaving 5 bases between the germline ends. CDR3 bases: TGTGCCTGGAGTTCGTTAAACATTCAGTACTTC. This gives the protein CAWSSLNIQYF.

The V gene is TRBV3-1, the J gene TRBJ2-1; 8 nucleotides line up with TRBD1. The germline CDR1 and CDR2 sequences are LGHDT and YNNKEL (reference sequence). The CDR3 extends over 14 amino acids. Trimming removed 4 bases from V and 9 bases from J; junction bases left unmatched: 8. CDR3: CASSLGQGLREQFF. The CDR3 nucleotides are TGTGCCAGCAGCCTCGGACAGGGATTGCGTGAGCAGTTCTTC.

This rearrangement joins TRBV28 to TRBJ2-2, with D unresolved. Germline V CDR1 and CDR2: MDHEN, SYDVKM. This CDR3 has 15 amino acids. V was trimmed by 2 bases and J by 5 bases, leaving 12 bases between them. The CDR3 reads CASSLTGGRTGELFF. The CDR3 coding sequence is TGTGCCAGCAGTTTAACCGGTGGTCGGACCGGGGAGCTGTTTTTT.

This clonotype was counted at least ten times. The CDR3 is CATSDLWETQYF. CDR3 in DNA: TGTGCCACCAGTGATTTGTGGGAGACCCAGTACTTC. The rearrangement links TRBV24-1 to TRBJ2-5; D gene ambiguous. The CDR3 is made up of 12 amino acids. The germline V and J ends were trimmed by 0 bases and 5 bases, with 3 bases remaining between them. The germline gives CDR1 KGHDR, CDR2 SFDVKD.

This chain uses TRBV19 with TRBJ2-5, with a weak D call TRBD1 (5 bases). Germline loops: CDR1 LNHDA, CDR2 SQIVND (reference sequence). Trimming removed 3 bases from V and 5 bases from J, with 16 bases in between. The CDR3 runs 15 residues. The chain's CDR3 is CASSMPQGRGETQYF. In DNA form, the CDR3 reads TGTGCCAGTAGTATGCCTCAGGGTCGCGGCGAGACCCAGTACTTC. Supplemented by reference TRBV19 and TRBJ2-5, the full variable domain reads DGGITQSPKYLFRKEGQNVTLSCEQNLNHDAMYWYRQDPGQGLRLIYYSQIVNDFQKGDIAEGYSVSREKKESFPLTVTSAQKNPTAFYLCASSMPQGRGETQYFGPGTRLLVL.

This clonotype was counted a few times. The rearrangement joins TRBV7-8 to TRBJ2-3; 7 nucleotides agree with TRBD1. There are 15 residues in the CDR3. The germline V gene encodes CDR1 SGHVS and CDR2 FQNEAQ. With 2 bases clipped from V and 5 bases from J, the junction kept 7 bases outside the gene matches. In nucleotides, the CDR3 is TGTGCCAGCAGCTTATTCAAGGGGGCCGAAGATACGCAGTATTTT. Residues: CASSLFKGAEDTQYF.

This clonotype was recorded a few times. This chain joins TRBV20-1 and TRBJ2-5; D perhaps matches TRBD2 (5 bases). The V end was cut by 6 bases, the J end by 3 bases, with 8 bases between. Germline CDR1 and CDR2: DFQATT and SNEGSKA (reference sequence). The CDR3 is 11 residues long. The CDR3 loop is CSAFGKETQYF. DNA of the CDR3: TGCAGTGCGTTCGGGAAAGAGACCCAGTACTTC.

On this clonotype: Since no conserved phenylalanine or tryptophan closes the CDR3, a read error is the likely cause. The V and J genes are TRBV6-5 and TRBJ2-3, with D possibly being TRBD1 or TRBD2 (5 bases each). The CDR3 is 18 amino acids. Germline values: CDR1 MNHEY, CDR2 SVGAGI. Trimming took 2 bases from V and 5 from J, leaving 23 bases between them. The CDR3 spells CASSYAAVAGRREDTQYC. DNA of the CDR3: TGTGCCAGCAGTTACGCGGCCGTAGCAGGGAGACGGGAAGATACGCAGTATTGT.